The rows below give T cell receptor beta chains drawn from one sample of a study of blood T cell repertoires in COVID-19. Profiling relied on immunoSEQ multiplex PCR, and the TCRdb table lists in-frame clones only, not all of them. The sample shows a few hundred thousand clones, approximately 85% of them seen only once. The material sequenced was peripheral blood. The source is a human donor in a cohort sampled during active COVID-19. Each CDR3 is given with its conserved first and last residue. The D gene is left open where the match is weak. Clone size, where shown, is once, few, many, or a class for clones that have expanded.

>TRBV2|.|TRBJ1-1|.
CASSLGVNTEAFF
TGTGCCAGCAGTCTGGGAGTGAACACTGAAGCTTTCTTT
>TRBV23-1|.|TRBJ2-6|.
CASSRPHRAAGANVLTF
TGCGCCAGCAGTCGACCTCACAGGGCTGCTGGGGCCAACGTCCTGACTTTC
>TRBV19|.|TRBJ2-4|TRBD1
CASSPRDRGMVQNIQYF
TGTGCCAGTAGCCCCCGTGACAGGGGGATGGTACAAAACATTCAGTACTTC
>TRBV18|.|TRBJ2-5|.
CASSPRQIQETQYF
TGTGCCAGCTCACCACGGCAGATTCAAGAGACCCAGTACTTC
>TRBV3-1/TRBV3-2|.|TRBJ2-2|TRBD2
CASSSGGAHTGELFF
TGTGCCAGCAGCTCCGGGGGGGCGCACACCGGGGAGCTGTTTTTT
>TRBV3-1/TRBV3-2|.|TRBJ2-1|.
CAGGDCTSYNEQFF
TGTGCCGGAGGGGACTGCACATCCTACAATGAGCAGTTCTTC
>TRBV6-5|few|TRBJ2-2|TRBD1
CASTSGTGGYGELFF
TGTGCCAGCACTTCCGGGACAGGGGGATACGGGGAGCTGTTTTTT
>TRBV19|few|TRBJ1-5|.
CASSLVPPGIRGPQHF
TGTGCCAGTAGTCTCGTACCTCCAGGTATTCGGGGGCCCCAGCATTTT
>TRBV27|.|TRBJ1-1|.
CASSLSEGVTEAFF
TGTGCCAGCAGTTTATCGGAGGGAGTCACTGAAGCTTTCTTT
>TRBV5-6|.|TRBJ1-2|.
CASSLATPGLGYTF
TGTGCCAGCAGCTTGGCGACACCTGGACTGGGCTACACCTTC
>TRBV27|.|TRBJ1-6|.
CASSSTTYSSYNSPLHF
TGTGCCAGCAGTTCTACGACATACAGCTCCTATAATTCACCCCTCCACTTT
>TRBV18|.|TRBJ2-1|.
CASSLSSGVYNEQFF
TGTGCCAGCTCCCTTAGCTCGGGTGTGTACAATGAGCAGTTCTTC
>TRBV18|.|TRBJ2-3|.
CASSPREKTHTDTQYF
TGTGCCAGCTCACCAAGGGAGAAAACTCATACAGATACGCAGTATTTT
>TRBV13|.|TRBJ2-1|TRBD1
CASSPSVAGTGNGEQFF
TGTGCCAGCAGCCCATCCGTAGCCGGGACAGGGAATGGCGAGCAGTTCTTC
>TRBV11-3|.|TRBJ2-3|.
CASSSGGHGTDTQYF
TGTGCCAGCAGCTCGGGGGGCCACGGCACAGATACGCAGTATTTT
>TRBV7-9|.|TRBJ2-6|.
CASVRSGANVLTF
TGTGCCTCGGTGAGGTCCGGGGCCAACGTCCTGACTTTC
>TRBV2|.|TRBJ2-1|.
CASSVTGFNEQFF
TGTGCCAGCAGTGTTACAGGGTTCAATGAGCAGTTCTTC
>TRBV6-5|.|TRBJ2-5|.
CASSWSYDETQYF
TGTGCCAGCAGTTGGTCCTATGATGAGACCCAGTACTTC
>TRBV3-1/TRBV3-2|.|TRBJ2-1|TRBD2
CASSQEGTSIYEQFF
TGTGCCAGCAGCCAAGAAGGGACTAGCATCTATGAGCAGTTCTTC
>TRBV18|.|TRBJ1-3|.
CASSPKGSAVRGNTIYF
TGTGCCAGCTCACCGAAAGGTTCGGCGGTGAGAGGAAACACCATATATTTT
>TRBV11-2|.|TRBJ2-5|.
CASSLDLVSQETQYF
TGTGCCAGCAGCTTAGATCTAGTGAGTCAAGAGACCCAGTACTTC
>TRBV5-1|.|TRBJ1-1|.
CASSSWADREAFF
TGCGCCAGCAGCTCCTGGGCTGACAGGGAAGCTTTCTTT
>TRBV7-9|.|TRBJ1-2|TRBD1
CASSLRRWQESGGGYTF
TGTGCCAGCAGCCTCCGCAGGTGGCAGGAGTCAGGGGGTGGCTACACCTTC
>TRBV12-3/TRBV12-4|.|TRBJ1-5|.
CASSLQDRQPQHF
TGTGCCAGCTCTTTACAGGATAGGCAGCCCCAGCATTTT
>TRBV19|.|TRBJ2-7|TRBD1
CASNGDRLGEQYF
TGTGCCAGTAACGGGGACAGGCTTGGCGAGCAGTACTTC